These 12 T cell receptor beta chains were sequenced from one sample in a study of metastatic and nonmetastatic thyroid tumors. No patient had received any treatment before thyroid surgery. TCRdb ran MiXCR on the PCR reads. The sample records roughly 21,000 clones, roughly 30% being singletons. Material for sequencing was tumor tissue. The receptors shown here come from a male donor with papillary thyroid cancer or a benign thyroid nodule (not recorded which). Some clones in this sample may be carry-over from other donors' samples.

Within the sample, this clone is medium-sized. For the CDR3, the DNA is TGTGCCAGCAGCATGTCAGTCGGGGGGGATTCACCCCTCCACTTT. It specifies CASSMSVGGDSPLHF. The rearrangement links TRBV7-6 to TRBJ1-6; weak D call: TRBD1 (5 bases). With 5 bases removed from V and 8 bases from J, the gap between germline ends came to 16 bases. Germline values: CDR1 SGHVS, CDR2 FNYEAQ. This CDR3 region has 15 residues. The full variable domain, completed using reference TRBV7-6 and TRBJ1-6, is GAGVSQSPRYKVTKRGQDVALRCDPISGHVSLYWYRQALGQGPEFLTYFNYEAQQDKSGLPNDRFSAERPEGSISTLTIQRTEQRDSAMYRCASSMSVGGDSPLHFGNGTRLTVT.

V gene TRBV4-3 combines with J gene TRBJ1-6; 9 nucleotides align to TRBD1. The CDR3 runs 16 residues. Germline CDR1 is LGHNA and CDR2 is YSLEER. V shed 4 bases, J shed 5 bases, and the junction held 6 bases outside the gene matches. The CDR3 DNA reads TGCGCCAGCAGCCGGGACAGGGTTTTTAATAATTCACCCCTCCACTTT. As protein: CASSRDRVFNNSPLHF.

On this clone: The junction departs from germline at one end; a sequencing error may be responsible. CDR3 in DNA: TGTGCCAGCAGCCAAGCGGTGCTAGATGGCTACGCCTTC. Residues: CASSQAVLDGYAF. The chain employs TRBV3-1 and TRBJ1-2; D not resolved. The CDR3 extends over 13 amino acids. Germline CDR1 LGHDT, CDR2 YNNKEL (reference sequence).

The chain is built from TRBV12-3 or TRBV12-4 and TRBJ2-1, with a weak D call TRBD1 (6 bases). The V end was cut by 8 bases, the J end by 3 bases, with 11 bases between. This CDR3 spans 13 amino acids. The CDR3 DNA reads TGTGCCAGCCGGACAGAGGGCTACAATGAGCAGTTCTTC. Its protein is CASRTEGYNEQFF.

This clone has just a few counts. The chain links TRBV2 to TRBJ2-5; 7 nucleotides agree with TRBD1. The germline V gene has CDR1 SNHLY and CDR2 FYNNEI. V gave up 9 bases and J gave up 2 bases; unmatched junction bases: 9. This CDR3 region has 14 residues. This chain's CDR3 is CASGQDVGQETQYF. In nucleotides, the CDR3 is TGTGCCAGTGGACAGGACGTGGGTCAAGAGACCCAGTACTTC.

This clone was seen at least ten times. The genes are TRBV27 and TRBJ1-1, with D perhaps TRBD1 (5 bases). The CDR3 covers 14 residues. CDR1 is MNHEY, CDR2 SMNVEV, per germline (reference sequence). V was clipped by 7 bases and J by 5 bases, with 17 bases between them. CDR3 nucleotides: TGTGCCAGCAAAGGGTGGGGGGAGTGGACTGAAGCTTTCTTT. Residues: CASKGWGEWTEAFF.

This clone has a handful of counts. A junction boundary mismatches the germline segment, possibly from a read error. The genes are TRBV12-3 or TRBV12-4 and TRBJ2-2; TRBD2 aligns across 7 bases. CDR3 length: 15 amino acids. The CDR3 protein is CASRGGGSNTGELFF. The DNA of the CDR3 is TGTGCCAGCAGGGGGGGAGGGTCGAACACCGGAGAGCTGTTTTTT.

This clone was seen a single time. The chain is built from TRBV9 and TRBJ1-6; tentatively, D is TRBD1 (5 bases). Germline CDR1 reads SGDLS; CDR2 reads YYNGEE. This CDR3 spans 15 amino acids. The germline V and J ends were trimmed by 0 bases and 5 bases, with 9 bases remaining between them. The CDR3 region is CASSVEGRDNSPLHF. The CDR3 region has the DNA TGTGCCAGCAGCGTAGAGGGCAGGGATAATTCACCCCTCCACTTT. The variable domain in full, completed from reference TRBV9 and TRBJ1-6, reads DSGVTQTPKHLITATGQRVTLRCSPRSGDLSVYWYQQSLDQGLQFLIQYYNGEERAKGNILERFSAQQFPDLHSELNLSSLELGDSALYFCASSVEGRDNSPLHFGNGTRLTVT.

V is TRBV20-1 and J is TRBJ2-7, with D possibly matching TRBD1 (6 bases). This CDR3 comprises 11 residues. The germline CDR1 and CDR2 sequences are DFQATT and SNEGSKA (reference sequence). Trimming removed 0 bases at V and 6 bases at J, with 6 bases between. The chain's CDR3 is CSAREGAEQYF. In DNA, the CDR3 is TGCAGTGCTAGAGAGGGGGCCGAGCAGTACTTC.

The chain recombines TRBV7-8 with TRBJ2-1; possibly TRBD1 or TRBD2 for D (6 bases each). The ends were cut back, 7 bases at V and 11 bases at J, with 15 bases in the middle. The germline V gene has CDR1 SGHVS and CDR2 FQNEAQ. The CDR3 covers 12 residues. DNA for the CDR3: TGTGCCAGCACCGAACCTCGGGGGCAGCAGTTCTTC. Amino acids: CASTEPRGQQFF.

The rearrangement joins TRBV13 to TRBJ2-7; 8 bases match TRBD2. Germline-derived CDR1 and CDR2 are PRHDT and FYEKMQ (reference sequence). J lost 7 bases, V lost 5 bases, and 7 bases had no gene match. CDR3 size: 13 residues. DNA for the CDR3: TGTGCCAGCAGCCGAAAGGGACTAGAGGAGCAGTACTTC. It translates to CASSRKGLEEQYF. Full variable domain (remainder filled in from reference TRBV13 and TRBJ2-7): AAGVIQSPRHLIKEKRETATLKCYPIPRHDTVYWYQQGPGQDPQFLISFYEKMQSDKGSIPDRFSAQQFSDYHSELNMSSLELGDSALYFCASSRKGLEEQYFGPGTRLTVT.

This clone counts as hyperexpanded. The chain couples TRBV4-1 to TRBJ2-7, with TRBD2 as a possible D gene (7 bases). The CDR3 is 19 amino acids. Germline-derived CDR1 and CDR2 are MGHRA and YSYEKL. Trimming left V 1 base short and J 3 bases short, with 25 bases between. The DNA for the CDR3 is TGCGCCAGCAGCCAAGTATTCAGTATGTTAGGACTAGGGGGCTACGAGCAGTACTTC. Encoded protein: CASSQVFSMLGLGGYEQYF.